Below, 7 T cell receptor beta chains from the same sample are listed, as sequenced in a study of T cell repertoires in cytomegalovirus infection. TCRdb reanalysed the reads using MiXCR and keeps one entry per CDR3 protein. Among just over 300,000 distinct CDR3 sequences listed, about 17% were seen once. Sequenced material: PBMCs. Receptors originate from a human donor in good health (CMV status not recorded). Some clones in this sample may be carry-over from other donors' samples.

This chain uses TRBV6-2 or TRBV6-3 with TRBJ2-3; TRBD1 agrees at 10 bases. V lost 6 bases to trimming and J lost 7 bases; unmatched junction nucleotides: 13. Looked up from germline, CDR1 is MNHEY and CDR2 is SVGEGT. This CDR3 is built from 16 residues. CDR3 DNA sequence: TGTGCCAGCAGGTCAACAGGGACAGGGGCCGGGTATACGCAGTATTTT. It encodes CASRSTGTGAGYTQYF.

Only a few counts were recorded for this clonotype. The chain joins TRBV4-1 to TRBJ2-3; 13 bases fit TRBD2. CDR3 length: 16 amino acids. Germline V gene lookup returns CDR1 MGHRA and CDR2 YSYEKL. V gave up 2 bases and J gave up 5 bases; unmatched junction bases: 4. CDR3 loop: CASSQLGLAGEDTQYF. CDR3 sequence (DNA): TGCGCCAGCAGCCAACTTGGACTAGCGGGGGAAGATACGCAGTATTTT.

The sample holds a few counts of this clonotype. This chain links TRBV2 with TRBJ1-5; no firm D call. In germline, CDR1 is SNHLY, CDR2 FYNNEI. The CDR3 is 14 amino acids. V was cut by 3 bases and J by 0 bases, with 6 bases left in between. Written as DNA, the CDR3 is TGTGCCAGCAGTGACACGGATAGCAATCAGCCCCAGCATTTT. As protein: CASSDTDSNQPQHF.

This clonotype was observed a few times. The V and J genes are TRBV19 and TRBJ2-1; no clear D gene. V lost 6 bases and J lost 5, with 20 bases in between. The CDR3 has 16 residues. The germline V gene encodes CDR1 LNHDA and CDR2 SQIVND (reference sequence). CDR3 coding DNA: TGTGCCAGTAGAGGCGACCCCCGTCGCCCGGACAATGAGCAGTTCTTC. Translated: CASRGDPRRPDNEQFF.

This clonotype occurred a few times. This chain connects TRBV6-6 to TRBJ2-4; TRBD1 matches 9 bases. The CDR3 contains 18 residues. Per the germline V gene, CDR1 is MNHNY and CDR2 is SVGAGI (reference sequence). Unmatched junction bases numbered 12, after V lost 6 bases and J lost 0 bases. The CDR3 sequence is CASSRPTGGELAKNIQYF. CDR3 coding DNA: TGTGCCAGCAGCCGCCCGACAGGGGGGGAACTAGCCAAAAACATTCAGTACTTC.

This rearrangement joins TRBV19 to TRBJ2-3; tentatively, D is TRBD2 (6 bases). Deletions cut 6 bases from V and 0 bases from J, with 13 bases between. Per the germline V gene, CDR1 is LNHDA and CDR2 is SQIVND (reference sequence). This CDR3 is built from 15 residues. The CDR3 is CASRARGFSTDTQYF. In nucleotides, the CDR3 is TGTGCCAGTAGGGCCCGGGGGTTCAGCACAGATACGCAGTATTTT.

This clonotype was seen more than once but under ten times. The chain combines TRBV7-9 with TRBJ1-1; D call uncertain. Per the germline V gene, CDR1 is SEHNR and CDR2 is FQNEAQ (reference sequence). The CDR3 runs 14 residues. Trimming cost V 4 bases and J 4 bases, with 13 bases left between them. The chain's CDR3 is CASSSGFWSTEAFF. The CDR3 DNA reads TGTGCCAGCAGCTCGGGTTTTTGGTCCACTGAAGCTTTCTTT.